This TCR beta chain was retrieved from a study of blood T cell repertoires in COVID-19. Across the study: Sites across the United States, Italy and Spain contributed samples from acute and convalescent COVID-19. Sources were T cells, B-cell-depleted T cells, or PBMCs; the material itself was cDNA or gDNA.

In the source study's methods: Scientists estimated how many nucleated cells there were by amplifying reference gene primers. Clones were sequenced by immunoSEQ multiplex PCR, and TCRdb holds only the in-frame ones, with some missing. The DNA gave D and trimming, while V, J and clone size come from that table. The data show fewer than 300,000 clones, roughly 90% seen once. The Seattle patients, enrolled during active infection, were followed longitudinally. CDR1 and CDR2 (germline): SGHDT, YYEEEE. This CDR3 has 14 residues. In the case of this clone: One junction end does not reproduce the germline sequence, and a read error may be involved.

Sequenced sample: peripheral blood. This receptor was obtained from a woman aged 25 to 39 with COVID-19, enrolled during active disease. J is TRBJ2-7 and V is TRBV5-6; TRBD2 aligns across 7 bases. In nucleotides, the CDR3 is TGTGCCACCAGCTTGTGGGGGGGATCGAAGGAGCAGTACTTC. This codes for CATSLWGGSKEQYF.